The sequence of this T cell receptor (beta chain) was determined in a study of T cell responses to AZD1222 COVID-19 vaccine. The CDR3 is 14 amino acids. Losses at the gene ends were 6 bases for V and 7 bases for J; bases not matched to a gene: 9. The V gene's germline CDR1 is MNHEY and CDR2 SVGEGT. Findings of the study overall: A mostly white British donor set with more females was recruited, and clonal diversity was possibly underestimated. Recipients of two AZD1222 doses showed rising Spike-specific TCR breadth and depth.

TCRdb keeps only in-frame clones here, not all; method: immunoSEQ multiplex PCR. The data show 150,000 to 190,000 clones, 80% to 90% seen once. As to this clone: Its target is unknown.

The receptor's source is an adult who received the AZD1222 COVID-19 vaccine. The V call is TRBV6-2 or TRBV6-3, the J call TRBJ1-5; 7 bases match TRBD1. The sequencing here drew on peripheral blood, taken 28 days after the second AZD1222 dose. CDR3 bases: TGTGCCAGCAGCTTCGACAGGGCGGGCCAGCCCCAGCATTTT. Translating it yields CASSFDRAGQPQHF.